The source of this T cell receptor beta chain is a study of blood T cell repertoires in COVID-19. Looking at the study overall: Spain, Italy and the United States supplied samples that represented acute and convalescent COVID-19.

TCRdb keeps only in-frame clones here, not all; method: immunoSEQ multiplex PCR. The sample shows tens of thousands of clones, under 90% of them seen only once. Between the trimmed V and J ends, which lost 1 base and 7 bases, there was a span of 10 bases. CDR3 length: 13 amino acids. Germline CDR1 is SGHTA and CDR2 is FQGNSA. This clonotype was obtained from a woman aged 65 to 85 with acute or convalescent COVID-19. Material for sequencing was peripheral blood. V gene TRBV7-2 combines with J gene TRBJ1-2; possibly TRBD1 for D (5 bases). CDR3 in amino acids: CASSLGGFFGYTF. CDR3 DNA: TGTGCCAGCAGCTTAGGGGGCTTTTTTGGCTACACCTTC.